What follows describes a single TCR beta chain. This clone was observed a few times. It lacks a known antigen. No base qualities exist here, and no much larger clone lies one base off it. This sample is part of a study of cytomegalovirus exposure and HLA in healthy donors (dated by TCRdb to 2015 to 2018). Regarding the complete study: An earlier analysis of roughly 500 of the donors reported about 280 Gb of sequence data and approximately 120 million unique TCR beta sequences obtained from about 200 million T cells. Roughly 310 gigabases of sequencing data and 80 million or so unique TCR sequences were included in an early release covering about 700 HLA-typed donors. Of the roughly 400 genotyped donors, approximately 83% fell in the genetic ancestry cluster associated with self-reported Caucasian donors. The study aimed to test whether cataloging public T cell receptors could reveal signatures of past pathogen exposure. The study profiled the T cell repertoires of about 640 subjects by immunosequencing and related them to cytomegalovirus serostatus. Besides the first cohort of hundreds of subjects, a separate validation cohort made up of 120 different subjects was used. High-throughput TCR immunosequencing, statistical association of individual TCRs with disease status, and machine learning were combined to predict cytomegalovirus infection status. A later analysis re-analyzed previously published TCR beta repertoires from 500 to 700 donors and added high-resolution HLA genotyping to study TCR occurrence patterns. Rather than drawing on any new phenotypic data, the later analysis identified candidate immune exposures from TCR beta sequences and the way those sequences occurred across donors. To decide whether each TCR beta V gene segment behaved as functional or pseudogenic, an earlier analysis of some 570 of the donors relied on high-throughput TCR beta sequencing. Donor age, sex, ethnicity and CMV serostatus were compiled together with the repertoire data. A later genetic analysis used genome-wide SNP genotypes for 398 of the 666 donors, treating that subset as a discovery cohort. All discovery cohort repertoires had been generated using a single sequencing platform. HLA typing covered class I and class II loci at four-digit resolution. Typing coverage differed by locus: A, B, C, DRB1 and DQB1 were typed in about 629-630 donors, DQA1 in about 500, DPA1 in nearly 610, and DPB1 in about 450. Four to six DR-DQ haplotypes were handled as single units for association and clustering, since linkage in the cohort was strong. On average, around 230,000 unique TCR beta nucleotide sequences were sequenced per donor among roughly 430 genotyped donors of the cohort, with 15% to 20% of those sequences being non-productive. Summary of the overall study and its limitations: In a later analysis, the rate of TCR association differed among HLA loci, with DRB1 alleles having the most associated TCRs and HLA-C alleles having the fewest. The study listed 164 TCR beta chains as associated with cytomegalovirus. Most TCR sequences were seen in very few donors, while some public TCRs were found in many individuals. Compared with equally common non-associated chains, HLA-associated TCR beta chains in a later analysis were more clonally expanded and had lower generation probabilities. The presence/absence analyses assumed that sequencing depth was roughly uniform across donors, and that assumption may not be true. In both the original and validation cohorts, the classifier was reported to diagnose cytomegalovirus status with high specificity and sensitivity. In a later analysis, most CMV-associated TCR beta chains were found to appear HLA-restricted, with HLA associations seemingly driven largely by CMV exposure. This cohort had only TCR beta chains sequenced, and the lack of alpha or paired-chain data limited which features could be detected. Because HLA typing was unavailable for some donors at each locus, only the typed subset was used in association tests. It was suggested by the authors that the approach could potentially be generalized to other disease states and immunological phenotypes. According to a later genetic analysis, donors in an Asian-associated ancestry cluster had fewer N-insertions in productive TCRs than the roughly 670-donor mean. Linkage disequilibrium might explain the correlated functional status among segregating V segments, but an unknown experimental factor could not be excluded. The earlier analysis of almost 600 of the donors excluded seventeen rarely observed V segments, including chromosome 9 orphons, because counts were too low. A later analysis associated some 17,000 TCR beta sequences with specific HLA alleles at a false discovery rate of 0.05. Assigning TCR associations to individual alleles was difficult when HLA alleles, especially DR and DQ, strongly co-occurred. A further reported finding was that TCR beta sequences accurately predicted the HLA-A and HLA-B alleles for most subjects in the first cohort. A later analysis reported that several top co-occurrence clusters appeared linked to parvovirus B19, influenza, CMV and Epstein-Barr virus. Broadly in line with IMGT annotations, most TCR beta V segments showed up in productive rearrangements about 87% or about 30% of the time in an earlier analysis of about 500 of the donors. An association between a missense DCLRE1C variant and V-gene and J-gene trimming of TCR beta chains was found in a later genetic analysis and replicated in an independent cohort. A group of highly shared sequence variants was considered likely to be a technical artifact of the sequencing pipeline. In vitro tests confirmed that a few of the cytomegalovirus-associated TCR beta chains recognize cytomegalovirus antigens. For the cohort, immune exposure information was limited to CMV serostatus.

Library generation was performed with the immunoSEQ multiplex PCR assay. The multiplex PCR relied on a mix of 60 forward primers for TCR Vbeta segments and 13 reverse primers for TCR Jbeta segments. The CDR3 region of rearranged TCR beta genes was amplified from genomic DNA by a multiplex PCR assay. On the Illumina HiSeq System, the amplified TCR beta libraries were sequenced as 87-base-pair reads. Regarding the original processing steps: A later analysis counted approximately 74 million unique TCR beta chains across the 550 to 750 repertoires, and 10 million to 11 million of these chains were shared by at least two donors. Raw reads were error-corrected and collapsed into unique sequences with a nearest-neighbor algorithm that merged closely related sequences to remove PCR and sequencing errors. Alignment of CDR3 sequences to IMGT reference sequences was used to assign V, D and J gene segments. For a sequence to be retained, a match of at least six nucleotides to both a V gene segment and a J gene segment was required. A rearrangement was called productive if the CDR3 had no stop codons and remained in frame with V and J, and every other rearrangement was called non-productive. CDR3 was defined by IMGT convention, running from the second conserved V-encoded cysteine to the conserved J-encoded phenylalanine. The earlier analysis of roughly 590 of the donors excluded sequences that lacked an unambiguous match to a single V gene segment. An earlier analysis of just under 600 of the donors called V segments functional above 56.7% productive rearrangements and segregating when the between-donor standard deviation exceeded 5%. To diagnose cytomegalovirus status from the catalog of TCR beta chain sequences, a statistical classification framework was built. A later analysis assigned V and J genes by comparing TCR nucleotide sequences with IMGT/GENE-DB human TR gene sequences. In a later analysis, CDR3 sequences and most-parsimonious VDJ recombination scenarios were assigned using the TCRdist pipeline. In a later analysis, every TCR beta chain was defined by the combination of its CDR3 amino acid sequence and its V-gene family, and reads without a unique V-gene family were dropped. As a way to deal with suspected cross-contamination and a sequencing artifact, a later analysis dropped 592 nucleotide sequences that were highly shared and had low generation probability. In a later analysis, a clonal expansion index for each public chain was calculated from normalized within-repertoire ranks of inferred template counts. In a later analysis, generation probabilities were computed with a VDJ recombination model fitted to out-of-frame rearrangements, and the resulting probabilities were checked against IGoR. In a later analysis, hypergeometric tests were used to score TCR-TCR, TCR-HLA and TCR-CMV co-occurrence, with a repertoire-size bias correction applied to TCR pairs. In a later analysis, false discovery rates were estimated by permuting HLA or CMV assignments 20 times. In a later analysis, co-occurring TCRs were grouped using DBSCAN, with TCRdist sequence similarity added in when clustering inside HLA-allele-positive subsets. Co-occurrence clustering excluded repertoires with fewer than 30,000 or more than 120,000 public chains, plus five with anomalous nucleotide sharing. TCRdb took over this immuneACCESS table, retaining in-frame rearrangements with V and J assigned. Such tables are incomplete; in checked studies, under half of the missing clones stem from an unresolved V gene, and the remainder is unexplained. For V, J and clone size, that table is used; D and trimming come from the DNA. This sample holds under 110,000 clones; around 75% were observed only once. The ten largest clones add up to approximately 2.6% of the sample.

The cohort consisted of 666 healthy bone marrow donors. At the time of sampling, every cohort member was nominally healthy, though immune exposures that went unrecorded were likely present. The donor tested CMV seropositive, placing the donor among the approximately 290 seropositive members of the cohort. A peripheral blood sample was collected from each donor, and TCR beta sequencing was performed on peripheral blood mononuclear cells. The Qiagen DNeasy Blood Extraction Kit was used to extract genomic DNA from the blood cell samples. The sequence was collected from a male donor in good health and CMV-seropositive. Sample: PBMCs.

The CDR3 region has the sequence CSFVGLGSSYNEQFF. The DNA sequence is as follows: TGCAGCTTTGTCGGACTGGGAAGCTCCTACAATGAGCAGTTCTTC. The chain is made from TRBV29-1 and TRBJ2-1; D gene: possibly TRBD2, on 5 matching bases. In the germline V gene, CDR1 corresponds to SQVTM and CDR2 to ANQGSEA. The CDR3 runs 15 residues from the cysteine to the phenylalanine. Of all the DNA, just the CDR3 is kept, 45 bases in frame from base 1. The junction carries 17 bases between V and J, which are trimmed by 8 bases and 0 bases respectively.